The 5 T cell receptor beta chains given below trace back to one sample, sequenced in a study of T-cell memory formation after mild COVID-19. TCRdb passed the 5' RACE reads through MiXCR, listing each CDR3 protein once. The repertoire holds hundreds of thousands of distinct CDR3 sequences, with 18% as singletons. The material sequenced was PBMCs or a T cell subset sorted from them (not recorded which). The receptors originated from an adult woman who had mild COVID-19 (a few samples of this study predate the infection). Cell type and time point are not known.

This clonotype was picked up a small number of times. The chain is built from TRBV7-2 and TRBJ2-1; D is perhaps TRBD2 (5 bases). This CDR3 comprises 16 residues. The V end lost 3 bases, the J end lost 1 base, and 13 bases lay between the germline ends. Germline assignment: CDR1 SGHTA and CDR2 FQGNSA. CDR3 loop: CASSFEGRGSYNEQFF. For the CDR3, the DNA is TGTGCCAGCAGCTTTGAGGGTAGAGGATCCTACAATGAGCAGTTCTTC. The full variable domain, completed using reference TRBV7-2 and TRBJ2-1, is GAGVSQSPSNKVTEKGKDVELRCDPISGHTALYWYRQSLGQGLEFLIYFQGNSAPDKSGLPSDRFSAERTGGSVSTLTIQRTQQEDSAVYLCASSFEGRGSYNEQFFGPGTRLTVL.

This chain uses TRBV24-1 with TRBJ2-1, with D perhaps TRBD2 (6 bases). V lost 4 bases to trimming and J lost 10 bases, with 19 bases between them. The CDR3 has 15 residues. The germline V gene has CDR1 KGHDR and CDR2 SFDVKD. The CDR3 coding sequence is TGTGCCACCAGTGACTCGGGACTGGTCTTTTTAGAGCAGTTCTTC. Its protein product is CATSDSGLVFLEQFF.

Of note for this clonotype: A much larger clonotype is one base distant, so this may be a read error. The chain is built from TRBV20-1 and TRBJ2-2; tentatively, D is TRBD1 (6 bases). The CDR3 loop spans 14 amino acids. Germline V gene lookup returns CDR1 DFQATT and CDR2 SNEGSKA (reference sequence). CDR3 protein: CDSGTKENTGELFF. Here the CDR3 DNA reads TGCGACTCCGGGACAAAGGAGAACACCGGGGAGCTGTTTTTT.

The chain is built from TRBV20-1 and TRBJ1-6, with no clear D. The CDR3 runs 13 residues. Trimming stripped 1 base from V and 6 bases from J, with 7 bases between. The germline V gene has CDR1 DFQATT and CDR2 SNEGSKA (reference sequence). CDR3: CSARADGNSPLHF. CDR3 nucleotides: TGCAGTGCTAGAGCGGACGGTAATTCACCCCTCCACTTT.

This clonotype came up a few times. The chain links TRBV24-1 to TRBJ2-7; 7 nucleotides agree with TRBD2. V lost 3 bases to trimming and J lost 8 bases; unmatched junction nucleotides: 15. CDR1 and CDR2 from the germline V gene are KGHDR and SFDVKD. CDR3 length: 16 residues. CDR3 in amino acids: CATSDPGGGNYEKQYF. For the CDR3, the DNA is TGTGCCACCAGTGATCCGGGGGGAGGAAACTACGAGAAGCAGTACTTC.